This T cell receptor (beta chain) was profiled in a study of blood T cell repertoires in COVID-19 (dated by TCRdb to 2019 to 2021). Background for the entire study: Samples covering the acute and convalescent phases of COVID-19 were provided by collaborators in the United States, Italy and Spain. The material from the prospective study consisted of cDNA or gDNA derived from T cells, B-cell-depleted T cells, or PBMCs. Deeply sampled blood TCRbeta repertoires from subjects exposed to, actively infected with, or recovered from COVID-19 were included in the dataset. The repertoires were released in a freely available public database meant as a resource for research on the immune response to SARS-CoV-2. Samples were obtained from the ongoing ImmuneRACE study (first 160 participants) and from over 1,000 subjects provided by 6 global collaborators. A de-identified subject ID, COVID-19 status, age in years and sex were almost always included in the sample metadata. Where available, HLA class I and class II types were taken from metadata supplied by the sample provider and were not determined by assay-based typing.

The research as a whole found: Clinical and demographic metadata were provided uncurated, with the amount varying by source and participant.

The CDR1 and CDR2 encoded by the germline V gene are MNHNS and SASEGT. V trim: 3 bases; J trim: 7 bases; unmatched bases: 8. The CDR3 covers 15 residues, taking in both the cysteine and the phenylalanine. The DNA shown is the 45-base CDR3, in frame from base 1. The table lists this clone with a few counts. This receptor's antigen is unknown. One base away there is no much larger clone; base qualities are not given. The immunoSEQ Assay, a bias-controlled multiplex PCR, was used to amplify TCRbeta CDR3 regions from genomic DNA. The study's own analysis went as follows. Within the assay, amplification of reference gene primers was used to estimate how many nucleated cells each sample contained. To quantify the absolute abundance of each unique TCRbeta CDR3 rearrangement, sequence reads were collapsed and filtered. For each sample, productive Simpson clonality was calculated by taking the square root of Simpson's diversity index across productive rearrangements. The table comes from immuneACCESS by way of TCRdb, which keeps in-frame sequences with V and J called. Part of the clones is missing from these tables; in studies checked, under half for an unresolved V gene and the rest for unknown reasons. The D gene and trimming were derived from the DNA, and the V and J assignments and clone size from that table. The sample table lists 120,000 or so clones, 85% of them with a count of one. Under 7% of the sample is in the top ten clones.

Whole blood was collected in K2EDTA tubes by collaborating institutions according to the institutions' own protocols. Collaborator samples were shipped for TCRbeta analysis as frozen whole blood, isolated PBMCs, or DNA extracted from either sample type. The receptor was derived from a man at least 80 years old with active or convalescent COVID-19. Recombination joined TRBV6-1 with TRBJ1-5; 8 central nucleotides agree with TRBD1. The sample consisted of peripheral blood. The DNA sequence follows: TGTGCCAGCAGTGAGTCCCAGGGGGCTTTCCAGCCCCAGCATTTT. This gives the protein CASSESQGAFQPQHF.